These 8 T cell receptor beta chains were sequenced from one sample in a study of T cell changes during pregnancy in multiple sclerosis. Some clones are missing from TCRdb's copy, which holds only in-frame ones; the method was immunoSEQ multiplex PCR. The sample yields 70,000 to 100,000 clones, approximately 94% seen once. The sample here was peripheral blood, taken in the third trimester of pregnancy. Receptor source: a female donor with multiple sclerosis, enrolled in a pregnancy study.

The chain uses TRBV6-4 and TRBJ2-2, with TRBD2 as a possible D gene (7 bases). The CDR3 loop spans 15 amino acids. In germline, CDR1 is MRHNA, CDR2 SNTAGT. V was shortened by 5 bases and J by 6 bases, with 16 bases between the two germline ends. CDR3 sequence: CASSIRRGLAGELFF. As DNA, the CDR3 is TGTGCCAGCAGTATCCGGCGGGGGCTAGCCGGGGAGCTGTTTTTT.

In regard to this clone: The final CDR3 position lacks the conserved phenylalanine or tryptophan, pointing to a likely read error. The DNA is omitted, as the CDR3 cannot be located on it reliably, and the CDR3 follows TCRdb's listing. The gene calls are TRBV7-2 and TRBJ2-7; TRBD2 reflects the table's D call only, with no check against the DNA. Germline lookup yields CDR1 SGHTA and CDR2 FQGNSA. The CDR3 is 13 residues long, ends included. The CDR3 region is CASSIGLTFPLSI.

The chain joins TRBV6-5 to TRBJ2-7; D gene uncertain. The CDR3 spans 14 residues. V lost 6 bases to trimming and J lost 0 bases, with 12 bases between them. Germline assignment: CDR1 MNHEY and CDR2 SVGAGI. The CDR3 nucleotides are TGTGCCAGCAGACAGAGCCCATCCTCCTACGAGCAGTACTTC. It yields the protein CASRQSPSSYEQYF.

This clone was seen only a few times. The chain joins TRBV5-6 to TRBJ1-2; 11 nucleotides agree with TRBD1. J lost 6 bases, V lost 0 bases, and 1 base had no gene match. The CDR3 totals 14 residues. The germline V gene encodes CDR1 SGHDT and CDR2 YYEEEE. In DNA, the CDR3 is TGTGCCAGCAGCTTGGGGACAGGGGGCAATGGCTACACCTTC. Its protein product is CASSLGTGGNGYTF. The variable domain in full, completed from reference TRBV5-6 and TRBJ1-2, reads DAGVTQSPTHLIKTRGQQVTLRCSPKSGHDTVSWYQQALGQGPQFIFQYYEEEERQRGNFPDRFSGHQFPNYSSELNVNALLLGDSALYLCASSLGTGGNGYTFGSGTRLTVV.

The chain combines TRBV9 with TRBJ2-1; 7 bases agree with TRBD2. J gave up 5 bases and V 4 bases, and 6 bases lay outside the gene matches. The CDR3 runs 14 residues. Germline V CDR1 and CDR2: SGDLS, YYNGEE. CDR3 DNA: TGTGCCAGCAGCACTCTAGCGGCCCACAATGAGCAGTTCTTC. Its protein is CASSTLAAHNEQFF.

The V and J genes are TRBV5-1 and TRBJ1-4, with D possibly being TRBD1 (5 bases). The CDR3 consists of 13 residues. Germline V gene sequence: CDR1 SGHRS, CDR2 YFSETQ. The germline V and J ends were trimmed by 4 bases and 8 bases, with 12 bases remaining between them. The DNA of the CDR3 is TGCGCCAGCAGCGGATGGGGGGGGGAAAAACTGTTTTTT. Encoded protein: CASSGWGGEKLFF.

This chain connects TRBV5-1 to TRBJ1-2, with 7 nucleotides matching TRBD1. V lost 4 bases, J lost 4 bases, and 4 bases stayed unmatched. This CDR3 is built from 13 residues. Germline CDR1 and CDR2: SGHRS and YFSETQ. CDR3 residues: CASSTGQIYGYTF. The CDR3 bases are TGCGCCAGCAGCACGGGACAGATCTATGGCTACACCTTC.

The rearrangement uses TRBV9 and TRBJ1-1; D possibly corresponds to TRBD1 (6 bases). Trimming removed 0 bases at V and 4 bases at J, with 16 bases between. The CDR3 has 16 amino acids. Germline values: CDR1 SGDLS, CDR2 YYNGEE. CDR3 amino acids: CASSVVQGRRSTEAFF. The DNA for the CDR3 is TGTGCCAGCAGCGTAGTACAGGGCAGGCGTAGCACTGAAGCTTTCTTT.